Sequencing of this T cell receptor (beta chain) was carried out in a study of T cells after yellow fever vaccination. Study in general: The fractions with low cell numbers were processed using SMART-Seq v4 Ultra Low Input.

The table lists this clonotype with a few counts. Its antigen is unidentified. CDR1 and CDR2 (germline): DFQATT, SNEGSKA (reference sequence). This CDR3 is 11 amino acids long. V shed 4 bases and J shed 4 bases, with 7 bases lying between them. Study-level points and caveats: Booster samples showed a return of most primary-vaccination clones (around 95% CD4, approximately 88% CD8). Abundant bulk-population clonotypes could contaminate the FACS-sorted repertoires.

Conversion of TCR transcripts into cDNA relied on 5'RACE template switching, which added a universal primer site and UMIs. TCRdb passed the 5' RACE reads through MiXCR, listing each CDR3 protein once. This sample yields about 320,000 distinct CDR3 sequences, of which about an eighth are seen a single time; 2.5% to 3.5% belongs to the top ten. V is TRBV20-1 and J is TRBJ2-5, with no clear D. This receptor was identified in a man aged 18-30 years who received the YFV17D yellow fever vaccine. The sample in question was CD4+ T cells sorted from PBMCs, obtained 15 days after the yellow fever booster vaccination. CDR3 in amino acids: CSANELETQYF. Here the CDR3 DNA reads TGCAGTGCTAACGAGTTAGAGACCCAGTACTTC.